This T cell receptor beta chain derives from a study of response to subunit inactivated influenza vaccine. Details on this clonotype: The antigen is not known.

Via MiXCR, TCRdb re-called the RT-PCR reads, giving one row per CDR3 protein. Among 800,000 to 1,000,000 distinct CDR3 sequences listed, around 20% were seen once. The study's findings and limits: Each seasonal influenza vaccination recruits few new T cells, the authors suggested.

Germline CDR1 ENHRY, CDR2 SYGVKD. Trimming removed 0 bases from V and 4 bases from J; junction bases left unmatched: 9. The CDR3 length is 17 residues. The genes are TRBV10-3 and TRBJ1-2, with TRBD1 matching 9 bases. The sequence derives from a man between 50 and 59 years old who received an inactivated influenza vaccine. Sequenced material: PBMCs from blood, taken less than 6 days after vaccination. The CDR3 DNA sequence: TGTGCCATCAGTGAGTCGAGTAGCGGGACAGGGCTCTATGGCTACACCTTC. Translating gives CAISESSSGTGLYGYTF.